The 10 T cell receptor beta chains below all came from one sample that was sequenced in a study of T cells in Graves' hyperthyroidism and ophthalmopathy (dated by TCRdb to between 2017 and 2020). Library creation used multiplex PCR. TCRdb lists the instrument as Illumina HiSeq 2000. The TCR beta CDR3 regions were amplified from RNA transcripts. For the first round of RT-PCR on the TCR CDR3, the HTBI primer set was used together with the Qiagen OneStep RT-PCR kit. TCRdb applied fastp at Q25 and MiXCR to the public reads, then kept only in-frame beta chains. Each entry merges the rows of one CDR3 protein and shows their most common DNA and genes. This sample gives some 350,000 distinct CDR3 sequences in total; roughly 15% of them show up just once. The ten largest make up approximately 19% of the sample. Source material: blood. All receptors derive from a woman aged 60-75 years with Graves' ophthalmopathy.

V usage is TRBV6-1 and J usage is TRBJ2-7, with D perhaps matching TRBD2 (6 bases). Germline V gene data show CDR1 as MNHNS and CDR2 as SASEGT. The germline V and J ends were trimmed by 6 bases and 2 bases, with 14 bases remaining between them. The CDR3 is made up of 14 amino acids. The CDR3 spells CASRPGLRPYEQYF. The CDR3 nucleotides are TGTGCCAGCAGGCCGGGACTCAGACCCTACGAGCAGTACTTC.

This clonotype was found many times. The V call is TRBV27, the J call TRBJ1-2; the D is unclear. The CDR3 has 13 residues. The germline CDR1 and CDR2 sequences are MNHEY and SMNVEV (reference sequence). V shed 6 bases and J shed 2 bases, with 10 bases lying between them. The CDR3 reads CASSQRSNYGYTF. The CDR3 DNA is TGTGCCAGCAGCCAAAGGAGCAACTATGGCTACACCTTC.

This clonotype occurred many times. The V call is TRBV29-1, the J call TRBJ2-7, with D possibly matching TRBD1 (6 bases). Trimming removed 6 bases from V and 1 base from J, with 10 bases in between. The CDR3 is made up of 12 amino acids. CDR1 and CDR2 (germline): SQVTM, ANQGSEA. The CDR3 nucleotides are TGCAGCGTCGGACAGTTTTCCTACGAGCAGTACTTC. This sequence encodes CSVGQFSYEQYF.

The V call is TRBV7-9, the J call TRBJ2-3, with D maybe TRBD2 (6 bases). Germline V lookup: CDR1 SEHNR, CDR2 FQNEAQ (reference sequence). The CDR3 length is 14 residues. V dropped 9 bases and J dropped 2 bases, with 15 bases sitting between them. The DNA for the CDR3 is TGTGCCAGTAGTTGGGTAGCGGCCACAGATACGCAGTATTTT. Translation: CASSWVAATDTQYF.

This clonotype was seen repeatedly, ten times or more. The genes are TRBV20-1 and TRBJ1-1; TRBD1 matches at 8 bases. The CDR3 length is 13 residues. The V and J ends lost 0 bases and 6 bases, in that order; junction bases with no gene match: 3. Germline V gene sequence: CDR1 DFQATT, CDR2 SNEGSKA (reference sequence). The CDR3 sequence: CSAREDRASEAFF. In DNA form, the CDR3 reads TGCAGTGCTAGAGAGGACAGGGCATCTGAAGCTTTCTTT.

This clonotype was found many times. The rearrangement joins TRBV2 to TRBJ2-7; no clear D gene. Trimming shortened V by 6 bases and J by 0 bases, and 12 bases separated the two germline ends. This CDR3 contains 14 residues. Germline V gene sequence: CDR1 SNHLY, CDR2 FYNNEI. The DNA for the CDR3 is TGTGCCAGCAGCGGCTTCAGGCTCTCCTACGAGCAGTACTTC. As protein: CASSGFRLSYEQYF.

This clonotype was seen many times. The chain combines TRBV20-1 with TRBJ1-5; TRBD1 matches at 7 bases. CDR3 length: 16 amino acids. J gave up 3 bases and V 0 bases, and 8 bases lay outside the gene matches. Germline-derived CDR1 and CDR2 are DFQATT and SNEGSKA (reference sequence). CDR3 sequence reads: CSAREGRGGTNQPQHF. The DNA of the CDR3 is TGCAGTGCTAGAGAGGGCAGGGGGGGGACCAATCAGCCCCAGCATTTT.

This clonotype was seen many times. V gene TRBV6-5 combines with J gene TRBJ2-7, with D maybe TRBD2 (7 bases). This CDR3 is built from 14 residues. Germline CDR1 reads MNHEY; CDR2 reads SVGAGI. V lost 8 bases, J lost 1 base, and 15 bases lay in between. CDR3 loop: CASRRGGPSYEQYF. CDR3 nucleotides: TGTGCCAGCCGAAGGGGGGGCCCGTCCTACGAGCAGTACTTC.

A remark on this clonotype: A much larger clonotype is one base distant, so this may be a read error. The J gene is TRBJ2-7, the V gene TRBV6-2 or TRBV6-3, with D hard to call. The V gene's germline CDR1 is MNHEY and CDR2 SVGEGT. The CDR3 has 10 residues. V gave up 5 bases and J gave up 6 bases, with 5 bases separating them. The CDR3 DNA is TGTGCCAGCAGTGACCCCGAGCAGTACTTC. This sequence encodes CASSDPEQYF.

This clonotype appeared a few times. The rearrangement uses TRBV20-1 and TRBJ1-1, with TRBD1 as a possible D gene (5 bases). CDR3 length: 12 residues. Trimming pared 7 bases from V and 11 bases from J, leaving 20 bases between. Germline CDR1 DFQATT, CDR2 SNEGSKA (reference sequence). The CDR3 sequence: CSVPPGGNRAFF. CDR3 coding DNA: TGCAGTGTTCCACCGGGGGGGAATAGGGCTTTCTTT.